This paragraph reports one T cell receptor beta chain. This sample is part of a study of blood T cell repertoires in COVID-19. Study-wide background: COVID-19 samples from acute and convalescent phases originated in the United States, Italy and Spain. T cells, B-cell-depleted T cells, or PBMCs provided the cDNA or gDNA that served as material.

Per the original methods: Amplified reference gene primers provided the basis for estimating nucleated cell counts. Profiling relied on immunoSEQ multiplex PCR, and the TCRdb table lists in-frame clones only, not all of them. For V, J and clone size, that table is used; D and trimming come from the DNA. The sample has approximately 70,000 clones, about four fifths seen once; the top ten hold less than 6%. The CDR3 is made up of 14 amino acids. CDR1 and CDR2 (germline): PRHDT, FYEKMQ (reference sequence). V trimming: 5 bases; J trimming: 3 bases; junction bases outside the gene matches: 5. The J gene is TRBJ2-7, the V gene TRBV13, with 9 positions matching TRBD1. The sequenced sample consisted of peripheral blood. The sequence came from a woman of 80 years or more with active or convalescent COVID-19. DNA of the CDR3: TGTGCCAGCAGCGTACGACAGGGGGGCTACGAGCAGTACTTC. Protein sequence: CASSVRQGGYEQYF. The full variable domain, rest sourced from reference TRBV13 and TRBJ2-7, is AAGVIQSPRHLIKEKRETATLKCYPIPRHDTVYWYQQGPGQDPQFLISFYEKMQSDKGSIPDRFSAQQFSDYHSELNMSSLELGDSALYFCASSVRQGGYEQYFGPGTRLTVT.